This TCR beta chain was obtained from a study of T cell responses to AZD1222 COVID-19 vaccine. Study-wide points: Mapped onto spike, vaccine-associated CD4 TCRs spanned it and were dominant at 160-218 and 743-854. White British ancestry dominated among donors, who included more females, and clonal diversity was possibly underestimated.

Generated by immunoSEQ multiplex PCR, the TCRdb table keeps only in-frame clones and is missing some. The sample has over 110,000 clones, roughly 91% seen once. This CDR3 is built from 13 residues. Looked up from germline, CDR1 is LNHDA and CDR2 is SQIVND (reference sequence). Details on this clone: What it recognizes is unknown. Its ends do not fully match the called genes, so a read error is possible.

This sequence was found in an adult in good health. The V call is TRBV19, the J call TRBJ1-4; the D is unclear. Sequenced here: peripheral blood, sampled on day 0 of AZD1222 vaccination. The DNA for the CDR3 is TGTGCCAGTAGTCGGGCAACCAATGAAAAACTGTTTTTT. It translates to CASSRATNEKLFF.